Listed below are T cell receptor beta chains from one sample, sequenced in a study of cytomegalovirus exposure and HLA in healthy donors. Profiled with immunoSEQ multiplex PCR; TCRdb holds only in-frame clones, not every one. This sample yields around 150,000 clones, of which 79% are seen a single time; about 6.5% belongs to the top ten. The sequenced sample was PBMCs. The receptors were sampled from a man between 40 and 49 years old in good health and CMV-seropositive. Both conserved end residues are part of each CDR3. D genes are given only for firm matches. Rows give clone size only sometimes, using once, few, many, or a class for an expanded clone.

V gene	D gene	J gene	clone size	CDR3 DNA	CDR3 protein
TRBV19	TRBD1	TRBJ1-4	NA	TGTGCCAGTAGTCCGACAGGGGTTAATGAAAAACTGTTTTTT	CASSPTGVNEKLFF
TRBV5-1	NA	TRBJ1-2	NA	TGCGCCAGCAGCTTGAGGGGCCGGCTAATCGGCGGCTACACCTTC	CASSLRGRLIGGYTF
TRBV7-2	NA	TRBJ1-2	NA	TGTGCCAGCAGCCTCTCCCTACAGGGCTATGGCTACACCTTC	CASSLSLQGYGYTF
TRBV9	TRBD1	TRBJ1-2	NA	TGTGCCAGCAGCGCTGCTACAGGGGGCGATCCCTATGGCTACACCTTC	CASSAATGGDPYGYTF
TRBV18	NA	TRBJ2-7	NA	TGTGCCAGCTCACCACTTCCCTTGACGGCCCAGGAAAGGGAGCAGTACTTC	CASSPLPLTAQEREQYF
TRBV5-6	NA	TRBJ2-7	few	TGTGCCAGCAGCCCTCCCTCGGCGGCCTCGCCCTACGAGCAGTACTTC	CASSPPSAASPYEQYF
TRBV5-1	NA	TRBJ2-3	NA	TGCGCCAGCAGCTATTACGCCGTTAGTCCCCAAACAGATACGCAGTATTTT	CASSYYAVSPQTDTQYF
TRBV7-9	TRBD1	TRBJ1-2	NA	TGTGCCAGCAGCCATTTAGGGACAGGGCCCTATGGCTACACCTTC	CASSHLGTGPYGYTF
TRBV18	NA	TRBJ2-1	NA	TGTGCCAGCTCATCGGAGGGGGGGTTAGGACTAGTCGTCGATGAGCAGTTCTTC	CASSSEGGLGLVVDEQFF
TRBV19	TRBD1	TRBJ1-4	few	TGTGCCAGTAGTATCCCAGGGGGTGATTCTAATGAAAAACTGTTTTTT	CASSIPGGDSNEKLFF
TRBV30	NA	TRBJ2-1	NA	TGTGCCTGGAGTGTCGACAACTACAATGAGCAGTTCTTC	CAWSVDNYNEQFF
TRBV11-3	NA	TRBJ2-1	NA	TGTGCCAGCAGCTGGTTTGGCGGATCCTACAATGAGCAGTTCTTC	CASSWFGGSYNEQFF
TRBV7-8	TRBD1	TRBJ1-5	few	TGTGCCAGCAGCTTTTTGGTAGGACAGGGGGCTCAGCCCCAGCATTTT	CASSFLVGQGAQPQHF
TRBV6-4	NA	TRBJ2-7	NA	TGTGCCAGCAGTGAAGGCCCAGCAGGGGAGCAGTACTTC	CASSEGPAGEQYF
TRBV29-1	TRBD2	TRBJ2-1	NA	TGCAGCGAACGGACTAGCGGGGACTACAATGAGCAGTTCTTC	CSERTSGDYNEQFF
TRBV14	NA	TRBJ1-4	NA	TGTGCCAGCAGCCTTATAGGGGCAACTAATGAAAAACTGTTTTTT	CASSLIGATNEKLFF
TRBV4-2	TRBD1	TRBJ2-7	NA	TGTGCCAGCAGCCAATCAATAAGGGGGCGACAGGGGGTTTTTCGGTACTTC	CASSQSIRGRQGVFRYF
TRBV7-3	NA	TRBJ2-1	NA	TGTGCCAGCAGCTCATCTTTGGGACACTACAATGAGCAGTTCTTC	CASSSSLGHYNEQFF
TRBV7-2	TRBD1	TRBJ1-1	NA	TGTGCCAGCAGCACCAGGACAGGGCTGAACACTGAAGCTTTCTTT	CASSTRTGLNTEAFF
TRBV2	TRBD1	TRBJ1-5	NA	TGTGCCAGCAGCCCCAGGGGGCAGACTAGCAATCAGCCCCAGCATTTT	CASSPRGQTSNQPQHF
TRBV7-2	NA	TRBJ2-2	few	TGTGCCAGCAGCTCGTCCAGGGGCCACACCGGGGAGCTGTTTTTT	CASSSSRGHTGELFF
TRBV27	TRBD2	TRBJ2-1	NA	TGTGCCAGCACCCCCGGGACTAGCGGGTACAATGAGCAGTTCTTC	CASTPGTSGYNEQFF
TRBV9	TRBD1	TRBJ2-4	NA	TGTGCCAGCAGCGCGCCGGGACAGGGAAACATTCAGTACTTC	CASSAPGQGNIQYF
TRBV13	TRBD2	TRBJ2-2	NA	TGTGCCAGCAGCTTAGAACTAGCGGTGAACACCGGGGAGCTGTTTTTT	CASSLELAVNTGELFF
TRBV18	NA	TRBJ1-3	NA	TGTGCCAGCTCACCGTTAGTAGTCTCTGGAAACACCATATATTTT	CASSPLVVSGNTIYF